This record looks at one T cell receptor beta chain sequence and its context. The antigen remains unidentified. This entry comes from a study of T cell repertoires in cytomegalovirus infection. Study at large: From public TCR beta signatures came an indication of both CMV infection and matching HLA type.

CDR1 and CDR2 (germline): SNHLY, FYNNEI. V gave up 6 bases and J gave up 1 base, with 9 bases separating them. There are 13 residues in the CDR3. In TCRdb, the reads were re-called with MiXCR into one record per CDR3 protein. The data contain under 70,000 distinct CDR3 sequences, around 30% of them singletons. Findings of the study overall: Dominating the ex vivo response were TCR beta clonotypes that were CMV-specific and HLA-C-restricted.

V usage is TRBV2 and J usage is TRBJ1-1; D is uncertain. The source is a human donor in good health (CMV status not recorded). Some clones in this sample may be carry-over from other donors' samples. The material sequenced was PBMCs, sequenced either directly or after in vitro stimulation (not recorded which). CDR3 DNA: TGTGCCAGCAGGGAACAGCCGAACACTGAAGCTTTCTTT. Amino acid sequence: CASREQPNTEAFF.